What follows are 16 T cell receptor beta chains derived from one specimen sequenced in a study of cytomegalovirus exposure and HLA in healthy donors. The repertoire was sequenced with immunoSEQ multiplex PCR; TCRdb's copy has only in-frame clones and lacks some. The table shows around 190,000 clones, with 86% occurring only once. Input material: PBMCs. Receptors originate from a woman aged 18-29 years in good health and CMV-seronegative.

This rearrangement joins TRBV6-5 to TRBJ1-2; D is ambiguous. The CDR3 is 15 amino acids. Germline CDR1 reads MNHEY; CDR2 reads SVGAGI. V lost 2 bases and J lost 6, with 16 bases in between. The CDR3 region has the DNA TGTGCCAGCAGTTACCTCCCTCCCAGTTCTGATGGCTACACCTTC. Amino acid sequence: CASSYLPPSSDGYTF.

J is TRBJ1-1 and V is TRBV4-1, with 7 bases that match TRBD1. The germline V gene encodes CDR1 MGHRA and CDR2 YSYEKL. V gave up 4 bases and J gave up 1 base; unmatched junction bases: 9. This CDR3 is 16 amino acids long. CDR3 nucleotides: TGCGCCAGCAGCCTTTATCACAACAGGGGGAACACTGAAGCTTTCTTT. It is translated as CASSLYHNRGNTEAFF.

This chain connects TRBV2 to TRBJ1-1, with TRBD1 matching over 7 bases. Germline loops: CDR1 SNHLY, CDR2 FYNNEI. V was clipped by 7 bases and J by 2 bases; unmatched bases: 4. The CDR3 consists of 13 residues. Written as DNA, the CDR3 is TGTGCCAGCAAGGGACAGATCAACACTGAAGCTTTCTTT. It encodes CASKGQINTEAFF.

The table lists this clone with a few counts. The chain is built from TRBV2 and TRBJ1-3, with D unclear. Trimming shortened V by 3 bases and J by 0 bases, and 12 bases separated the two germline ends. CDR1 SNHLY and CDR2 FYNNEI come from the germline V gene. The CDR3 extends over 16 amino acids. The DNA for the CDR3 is TGTGCCAGCAGTGATTTTGTCGGTCCCTCTGGAAACACCATATATTTT. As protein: CASSDFVGPSGNTIYF.

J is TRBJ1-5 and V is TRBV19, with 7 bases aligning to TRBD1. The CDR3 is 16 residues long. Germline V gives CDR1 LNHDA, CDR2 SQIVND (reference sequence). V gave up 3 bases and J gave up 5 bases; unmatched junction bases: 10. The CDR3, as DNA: TGTGCCAGTAGTATTCCGACAGGGCGTAGGGATCAGCCCCAGCATTTT. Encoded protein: CASSIPTGRRDQPQHF.

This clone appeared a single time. CDR3 loop: CASSVGQSRNQPQHF. The CDR3 coding sequence is TGTGCCAGCAGCGTTGGACAGTCCCGCAATCAGCCCCAGCATTTT. The chain couples TRBV2 to TRBJ1-5, with D possibly matching TRBD1 (6 bases). The ends were cut back, 6 bases at V and 2 bases at J, with 14 bases in the middle. Germline-derived CDR1 and CDR2 are SNHLY and FYNNEI. The CDR3 has 15 amino acids.

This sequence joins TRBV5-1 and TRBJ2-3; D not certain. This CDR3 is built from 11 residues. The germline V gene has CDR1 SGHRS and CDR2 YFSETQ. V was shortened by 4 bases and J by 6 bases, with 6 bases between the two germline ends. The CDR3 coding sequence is TGCGCCAGCAGCGCTGGCGATACGCAGTATTTT. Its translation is CASSAGDTQYF.

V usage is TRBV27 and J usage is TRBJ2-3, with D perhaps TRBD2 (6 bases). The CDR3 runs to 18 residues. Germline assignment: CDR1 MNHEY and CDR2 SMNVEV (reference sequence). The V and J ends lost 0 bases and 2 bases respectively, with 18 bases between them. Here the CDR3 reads CASSLSSLLRLDTDTQYF. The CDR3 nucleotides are TGTGCCAGCAGTTTATCCTCCCTGCTACGACTAGACACAGATACGCAGTATTTT.

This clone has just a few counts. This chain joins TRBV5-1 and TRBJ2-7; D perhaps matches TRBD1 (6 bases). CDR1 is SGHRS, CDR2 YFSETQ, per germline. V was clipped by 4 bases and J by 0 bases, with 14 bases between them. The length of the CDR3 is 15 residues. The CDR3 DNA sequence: TGCGCCAGCAGCCTCGACAGGCTCACCTCCTACGAGCAGTACTTC. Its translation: CASSLDRLTSYEQYF.

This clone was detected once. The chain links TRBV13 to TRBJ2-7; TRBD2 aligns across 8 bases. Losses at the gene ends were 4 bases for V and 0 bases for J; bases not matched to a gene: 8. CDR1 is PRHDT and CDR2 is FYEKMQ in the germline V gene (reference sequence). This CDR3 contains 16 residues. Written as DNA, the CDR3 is TGTGCCAGCAGCTCCCGTACTAGCGGCAGCTCCTACGAGCAGTACTTC. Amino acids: CASSSRTSGSSYEQYF.

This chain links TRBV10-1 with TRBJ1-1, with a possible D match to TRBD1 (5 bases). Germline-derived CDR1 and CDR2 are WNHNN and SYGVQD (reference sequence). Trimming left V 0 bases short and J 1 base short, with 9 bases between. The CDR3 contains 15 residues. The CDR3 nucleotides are TGCGCCAGCAGTGAGTCACTTGACAGGAACACTGAAGCTTTCTTT. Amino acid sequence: CASSESLDRNTEAFF.

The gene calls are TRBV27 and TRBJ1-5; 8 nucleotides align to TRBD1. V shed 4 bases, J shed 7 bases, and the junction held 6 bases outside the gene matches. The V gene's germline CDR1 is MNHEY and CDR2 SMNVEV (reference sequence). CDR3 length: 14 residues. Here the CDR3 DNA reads TGTGCCAGCAGTTCGACAGGGGTGCGACAGCCCCAGCATTTT. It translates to CASSSTGVRQPQHF.

Here the CDR3 reads CASSPPSRDTQYF. In DNA, the CDR3 is TGCGCCAGCAGCCCTCCAAGTAGAGATACGCAGTATTTT. The chain combines TRBV5-1 with TRBJ2-3, with D hard to call. In germline, CDR1 is SGHRS, CDR2 YFSETQ. V lost 4 bases and J 5 bases, leaving 11 bases between the germline ends. CDR3 length: 13 residues.

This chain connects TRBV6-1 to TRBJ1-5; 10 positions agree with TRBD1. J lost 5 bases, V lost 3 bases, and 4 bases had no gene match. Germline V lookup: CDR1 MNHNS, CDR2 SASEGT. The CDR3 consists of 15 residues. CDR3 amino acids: CASSEGTGAHQPQHF. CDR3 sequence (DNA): TGTGCCAGCAGTGAGGGGACAGGGGCCCATCAGCCCCAGCATTTT.

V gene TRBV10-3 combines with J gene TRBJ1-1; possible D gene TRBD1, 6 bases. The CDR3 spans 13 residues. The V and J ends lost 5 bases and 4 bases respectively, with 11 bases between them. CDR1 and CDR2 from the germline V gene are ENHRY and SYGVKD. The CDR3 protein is CAISPPDSTEAFF. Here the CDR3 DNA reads TGTGCCATCAGTCCCCCGGACAGCACTGAAGCTTTCTTT.

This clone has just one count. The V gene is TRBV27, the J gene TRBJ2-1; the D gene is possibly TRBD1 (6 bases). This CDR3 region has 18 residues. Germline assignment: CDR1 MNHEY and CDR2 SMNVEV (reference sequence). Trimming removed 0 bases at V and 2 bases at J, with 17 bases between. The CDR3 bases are TGTGCCAGCAGTTTATCGACTGAAGGGGGACCCGCCTACAATGAGCAGTTCTTC. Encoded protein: CASSLSTEGGPAYNEQFF.